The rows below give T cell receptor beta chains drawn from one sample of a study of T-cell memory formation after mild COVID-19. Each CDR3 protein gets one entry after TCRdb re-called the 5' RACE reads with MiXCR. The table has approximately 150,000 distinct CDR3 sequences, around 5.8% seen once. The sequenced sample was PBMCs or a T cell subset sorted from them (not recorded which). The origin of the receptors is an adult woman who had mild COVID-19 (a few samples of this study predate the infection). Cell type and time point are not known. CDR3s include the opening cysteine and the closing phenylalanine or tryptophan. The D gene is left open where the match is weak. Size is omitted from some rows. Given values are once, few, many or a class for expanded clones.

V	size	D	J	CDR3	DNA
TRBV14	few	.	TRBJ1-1	CASSDLFRGWTEAFF	TGTGCCAGCAGCGATTTATTCAGGGGTTGGACTGAAGCTTTCTTT
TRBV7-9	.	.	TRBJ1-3	CASNQRSGNTIYF	TGTGCCAGCAATCAACGCTCTGGAAACACCATATATTTT
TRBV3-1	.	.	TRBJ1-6	CASSQGLHNSPLHF	TGTGCCAGCAGCCAAGGACTGCACAATTCACCCCTCCACTTT
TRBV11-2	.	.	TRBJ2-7	CASSLGTGPIYEQYF	TGTGCCAGCAGCTTAGGTACAGGTCCCATCTACGAGCAGTACTTC
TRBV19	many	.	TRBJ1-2	CASSTAGFNGYTF	TGTGCCAGTAGTACCGCAGGGTTTAATGGCTACACCTTC
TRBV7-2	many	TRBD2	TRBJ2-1	CASSSSGRGEQFF	TGTGCCAGCAGCTCTAGCGGGAGGGGTGAGCAGTTCTTC
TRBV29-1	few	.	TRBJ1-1	CSVVLIAGPKNTEAFF	TGCAGCGTTGTTCTTATCGCAGGGCCCAAGAACACTGAAGCTTTCTTT
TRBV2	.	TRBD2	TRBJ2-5	CASRNQAGVGETQYF	TGTGCCAGCAGGAACCAAGCGGGGGTGGGAGAGACCCAGTACTTC
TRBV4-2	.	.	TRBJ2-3	CASSQDGGGASDTQYF	TGTGCCAGCAGCCAAGATGGAGGGGGGGCGTCAGATACGCAGTATTTT
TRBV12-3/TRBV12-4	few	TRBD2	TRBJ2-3	CASSRLAGFTDTQYF	TGTGCCAGCAGTCGACTAGCGGGGTTCACAGATACGCAGTATTTT
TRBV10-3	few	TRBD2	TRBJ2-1	CAISGAAGLAGNEQFF	TGTGCCATCAGTGGGGCAGCGGGACTAGCGGGAAATGAGCAGTTCTTC
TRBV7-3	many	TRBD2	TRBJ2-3	CASSLSGNTDTQYF	TGTGCCAGCAGCCTTAGCGGGAACACAGATACGCAGTATTTT
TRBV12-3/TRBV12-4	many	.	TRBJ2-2	CASSRGLRSGELFF	TGTGCCAGCAGCCGGGGACTTAGGTCCGGGGAGCTGTTTTTT
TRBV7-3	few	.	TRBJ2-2	CASSLKSGTGELFF	TGTGCCAGCAGCTTAAAAAGTGGGACCGGGGAGCTGTTTTTT
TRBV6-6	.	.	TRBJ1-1	CASIPNASQGSEAFF	TGTGCCAGCATCCCAAACGCTTCACAGGGATCTGAAGCTTTCTTT
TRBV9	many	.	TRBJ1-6	CASSTNGYLSYNSPLHF	TGTGCCAGCAGCACAAATGGGTACCTTTCCTATAATTCACCCCTCCACTTT
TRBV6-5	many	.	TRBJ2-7	CASRSRGGSYEQYF	TGTGCCAGCAGGTCCAGGGGAGGATCCTACGAGCAGTACTTC
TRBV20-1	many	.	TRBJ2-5	CSATQIGVQYF	TGCAGTGCTACGCAAATCGGAGTTCAGTACTTC
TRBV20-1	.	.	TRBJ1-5	CSARDLDLYNQPQHF	TGCAGTGCTAGAGACCTAGACCTCTATAATCAGCCCCAGCATTTT
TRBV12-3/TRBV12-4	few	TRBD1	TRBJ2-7	CASSFSGTAAYEQYF	TGTGCCAGCAGTTTTTCCGGGACAGCCGCCTACGAGCAGTACTTC
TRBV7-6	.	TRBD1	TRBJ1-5	CASSPRTGGYSNRPQHF	TGTGCCAGCAGCCCCCGGACAGGGGGGTATAGCAATCGGCCCCAGCATTTT
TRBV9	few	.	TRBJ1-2	CASSVRQGYGYTF	TGTGCCAGCAGCGTAAGGCAGGGCTATGGCTACACCTTC
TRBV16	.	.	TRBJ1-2	CASSPWSGGYTF	TGTGCCAGCAGCCCCTGGTCGGGCGGCTACACCTTC